The next 32 T cell receptor beta chains were all read from a single sample in a study of tumor-infiltrating lymphocytes in primary liver carcinoma. From roughly 500 ng total RNA, TCR beta cDNA was generated with a primer in the constant region. Library construction for TCR beta comprised three nested multiplex PCR rounds performed with slightly modified ARM-PCR. Investigators reported that the first two PCR rounds, at 10 cycles each, used TRBV1-TRBV30 forward primers with a C-beta reverse primer. TCRdb reprocessed the multiplex PCR reads via MiXCR and lists one record per CDR3 protein. The table shows about 120,000 distinct CDR3 sequences, with about 59% occurring only once. Co-extraction of RNA and DNA was performed on roughly 20-31 mg of unsorted bulk tissue. The sequenced sample was liver tumor tissue from sampling region 1. Subset indicated: tumor region T1, superior pole. The source of these receptors is a woman aged 55-70 years with primary liver carcinoma and hepatitis B virus infection.

The V and J genes are TRBV28 and TRBJ2-4; D gene unclear. Germline lookup yields CDR1 MDHEN and CDR2 SYDVKM. The length of the CDR3 is 12 residues. The V end was cut by 10 bases, the J end by 2 bases, with 9 bases between. The CDR3 coding sequence is TGTGCCACCATGGGGTCCAAAAACATTCAGTACTTC. It codes for CATMGSKNIQYF.

This clonotype came up a few times. The V call is TRBV5-1, the J call TRBJ1-1; 7 bases line up with TRBD1. In germline, CDR1 is SGHRS, CDR2 YFSETQ. With V trimmed by 1 base and J by 3 bases, 12 bases remained unmatched. The CDR3 consists of 17 residues. CDR3 DNA sequence: TGCGCCAGCAGCTTGCAACCAGGGGGAGGTGGGGACACTGAAGCTTTCTTT. The encoded protein is CASSLQPGGGGDTEAFF.

In its sample, this clonotype was seen once. The chain carries TRBV12-3 or TRBV12-4 and TRBJ2-3, with unresolved D. The V gene lost 5 bases and the J gene lost 2 bases, with 20 bases spanning the gap. The CDR3 is made up of 17 amino acids. The CDR3 region has the DNA TGTGCCAGCAGTCTCGTGCGCTCTTCATACCACACAGATACGCAGTATTTT. Amino acid sequence: CASSLVRSSYHTDTQYF.

Regarding this clonotype: Relative to the germline gene, one junction end is altered; a read error may explain this. The chain is built from TRBV7-8 and TRBJ2-3; weak D call: TRBD1 (6 bases). Per germline, CDR1 SGHVS and CDR2 FQNEAQ. This CDR3 comprises 18 residues. The CDR3 spells CASGIMGPGTLSTDTQYF. CDR3 bases: TGTGCCAGCGGCATAATGGGCCCGGGGACACTCAGCACGGATACGCAGTATTTT. Based on the CDR3 plus reference TRBV7-8 and TRBJ2-3, the full variable domain is GAGVSQSPRYKVAKRGQDVALRCDPISGHVSLFWYQQALGQGPEFLTYFQNEAQLDKSGLPSDRFFAERPEGSVSTLKIQRTQQEDSAVYLCASGIMGPGTLSTDTQYFGPGTRLTVL.

In this sample, this clonotype turned up once. The germline gene is not matched at one end of the junction; a read error may be the cause. The rearrangement uses TRBV11-3 and TRBJ2-1, with D possibly TRBD2 on 6 matching bases. Germline-derived CDR1 and CDR2 are SGHNT and YENEEA. This CDR3 contains 15 residues. CDR3 DNA sequence: TGTGCCAGCAGCCTAGAGGCTAGCGACATCAATGAACAGTTCTTC. The encoded protein is CASSLEASDINEQFF.

This clonotype was picked up one time. The chain links TRBV20-1 to TRBJ1-4; no definite D call. Trimming pared 0 bases from V and 4 bases from J, leaving 9 bases between. This CDR3 has 14 amino acids. CDR1 and CDR2 (germline): DFQATT, SNEGSKA (reference sequence). In DNA, the CDR3 is TGCAGTGCTAGAGATGTGGCGGATAATGAAAAACTGTTTTTT. This sequence encodes CSARDVADNEKLFF.

This clonotype showed up many times. A much bigger clone sits one base away, suggesting this may be a read error. The chain uses TRBV7-9 and TRBJ1-1; no clear D gene. Germline-derived CDR1 and CDR2 are SEHNR and FQNEAQ (reference sequence). The CDR3 covers 12 residues. The V end lost 2 bases, the J end lost 2 bases, and 3 bases lay between the germline ends. This CDR3 is CASSLLNTEAFF. CDR3 sequence (DNA): TGTGCCAGCAGCTTACTAAACACTGAAGCTTTCTTT.

Ten or more counts support this clonotype. J is TRBJ1-1 and V is TRBV12-3 or TRBV12-4; the D gene is possibly TRBD1 (6 bases). The CDR3 sequence is 15 residues long. The V and J ends lost 5 bases and 2 bases respectively, with 15 bases between them. The CDR3 sequence is CASSPPGRGNTEAFF. In DNA, the CDR3 is TGTGCCAGCAGTCCCCCGGGCAGGGGTAACACTGAAGCTTTCTTT.

To note about this clonotype: Mismatch with germline at one junction end may stem from a read error. In DNA, the CDR3 is TGTACCAGCAGCTTAGAGGCAGCCAGGGCAGAGACCCAGTACTTC. Translating gives CTSSLEAARAETQYF. This sequence joins TRBV11-2 and TRBJ2-5; D may be TRBD1 (5 bases). The CDR3 length is 15 residues. The germline V gene encodes CDR1 SGHAT and CDR2 FQNNGV.

A note on this clonotype: This CDR3 is missing its conserved last phenylalanine or tryptophan, likely due to a read error. It is unclear where the CDR3 begins or ends on the DNA, so no DNA is shown, and the CDR3 is as TCRdb lists it. The rearrangement uses TRBV11-2 and TRBJ2-7; TRBD1 is taken as the D call from the table, unchecked against the DNA. The CDR3 contains 13 residues when both ends are counted. The germline V gene has CDR1 SGHAT and CDR2 FQNNGV. The CDR3 sequence: CASSLDRDDEQNS.

A note on this clonotype: One end of the junction is discordant with germline, which a read error may explain. The V and J genes are TRBV7-9 and TRBJ2-1; D may be TRBD2 (6 bases). The CDR3 totals 14 residues. The germline CDR1 and CDR2 sequences are SEHNR and FQNEAQ (reference sequence). The CDR3 region has the DNA TGTGCCAGCAGCCACGGGACGGCGGGGAATGAGCGGTTCTTC. It translates to CASSHGTAGNERFF.

On this clonotype: A much larger clonotype is one base distant, so this may be a read error. The chain has TRBV12-3 or TRBV12-4 and TRBJ2-5, with D unclear. The V gene lost 2 bases and the J gene lost 2 bases, with 12 bases spanning the gap. CDR3 length: 15 residues. The CDR3 bases are TGTGCCAGCAGTTTAAAGTGGTCGACTCAAGAGACCCAGTACTTC. It specifies CASSLKWSTQETQYF.

A remark on this clonotype: A read error is likely, as this CDR3 ends without the conserved phenylalanine or tryptophan. The V and J genes are TRBV11-1 and TRBJ1-1; weak D call: TRBD1 (5 bases). CDR3 size: 14 residues. Germline-derived CDR1 and CDR2 are SGHAT and FQDESV (reference sequence). V lost 6 bases and J 5 bases, leaving 16 bases between the germline ends. In nucleotides, the CDR3 is TGTGCCAGCAGGTCGGGACTGCAGAATACTGAAGCTTTCATT. Residues: CASRSGLQNTEAFI.

A word on this clonotype: A much bigger clone sits one base away, suggesting this may be a read error. The V and J genes are TRBV25-1 and TRBJ1-2, with TRBD1 as a possible D gene (5 bases). Trimming shortened V by 6 bases and J by 7 bases, and 15 bases separated the two germline ends. The CDR3 is made up of 13 amino acids. Germline assignment: CDR1 MGHDK and CDR2 SYGVNS. CDR3 coding DNA: TGTGCCAGCAGCGGTAGACAGTGCGGTGGCTACACCTTC. Its protein is CASSGRQCGGYTF.

This chain links TRBV11-3 with TRBJ2-3; D remains ambiguous. CDR3 length: 17 residues. CDR1 and CDR2 (germline): SGHNT, YENEEA. Between the trimmed V and J ends, which lost 9 bases and 6 bases, there was a span of 28 bases. CDR3 in amino acids: CASNLSFRPLRTDTQYF. CDR3 bases: TGTGCCAGTAACTTATCGTTTCGGCCGCTTCGGACGGATACGCAGTATTTT. The full variable domain, its missing parts supplied by reference TRBV11-3 and TRBJ2-3, is EAGVVQSPRYKIIEKKQPVAFWCNPISGHNTLYWYLQNLGQGPELLIRYENEEAVDDSQLPKDRFSAERLKGVDSTLKIQPAELGDSAVYLCASNLSFRPLRTDTQYFGPGTRLTVL.

Of note for this clonotype: A much larger clone differs by one base, so this may be a read error. The genes are TRBV4-1 and TRBJ2-3; possibly TRBD2 for D (6 bases). The CDR3 is 15 amino acids. The germline CDR1 and CDR2 sequences are MGHRA and YSYEKL. CDR3 residues: CVSSQGLGSLDTQYF. CDR3 bases: TGCGTCAGCAGCCAAGGGCTCGGGAGTTTGGATACGCAGTATTTT.

At least ten counts were recorded for this clonotype. The chain links TRBV6-1 to TRBJ2-3, with 9 bases aligning to TRBD2. Germline V gene data show CDR1 as MNHNS and CDR2 as SASEGT. The CDR3 is 14 amino acids. Losses at the gene ends were 4 bases for V and 7 bases for J; bases not matched to a gene: 6. CDR3 bases: TGTGCCAGCAGTGGAAGGCGGGAGGGACATACGCAGTATTTT. Protein: CASSGRREGHTQYF.

Details on this clonotype: A clone one base away is much larger, so this may be a read error. The gene calls are TRBV6-1 and TRBJ1-1; 10 bases agree with TRBD1. The V gene's germline CDR1 is MNHNS and CDR2 SASEGT. The CDR3 contains 15 residues. The junction had 6 bases not matched to a gene; V was cut back by 5 bases and J by 3 bases. CDR3 sequence (DNA): TGTGCCAGCAGTCTTACCGGGACAGGGGACACTGAAGCTTTCTTT. Translated: CASSLTGTGDTEAFF.

As regards this clonotype: A clone one base away is much larger, so this may be a read error. J is TRBJ2-5 and V is TRBV10-3; D not resolved. This CDR3 has 15 residues. From germline, CDR1 is ENHRY and CDR2 SYGVKD. Here the CDR3 reads CAISDPLYNQEAQYF. In DNA, the CDR3 is TGTGCCATCAGTGACCCGCTATATAATCAAGAGGCCCAGTACTTC.

A word on this clonotype: A much larger clone differs from this one at a single base, so this may be a read error. The chain recombines TRBV12-3 or TRBV12-4 with TRBJ2-4, with D perhaps matching TRBD1 (7 bases). CDR3 length: 19 residues. V was clipped by 6 bases and J by 0 bases, with 24 bases between them. In DNA form, the CDR3 reads TGTGCCAGCAGCCTCAGCAGGGGGGTAAAGGAGTTAGCCAAAAACATTCAGTACTTC. This codes for CASSLSRGVKELAKNIQYF.

V and J are TRBV5-1 and TRBJ2-1; D remains unclear. Germline V CDR1 and CDR2: SGHRS, YFSETQ. The CDR3 loop spans 11 amino acids. The CDR3 DNA reads TGCAGCAGCTCCGGACCGAATGAGCAGTTCTTC. This translates into CSSSGPNEQFF.

The rearrangement joins TRBV7-9 to TRBJ2-7; D is uncertain. Germline assignment: CDR1 SEHNR and CDR2 FQNEAQ (reference sequence). V was shortened by 8 bases and J by 0 bases, with 11 bases between the two germline ends. The CDR3 loop spans 13 amino acids. The CDR3 region is CASGSPSSYEQYF. The CDR3 coding sequence is TGTGCCAGCGGCTCTCCCAGCTCCTACGAGCAGTACTTC.

The V and J genes are TRBV2 and TRBJ1-2, with D uncertain. V lost 4 bases, J lost 8 bases, and 8 bases lay in between. Germline-derived CDR1 and CDR2 are SNHLY and FYNNEI. There are 11 residues in the CDR3. CDR3 DNA sequence: TGTGCCAGCAGTGCCATGGCGGGCTACACCTTC. Protein sequence: CASSAMAGYTF. Together with reference TRBV2 and TRBJ1-2, the CDR3 gives the full variable domain: EPEVTQTPSHQVTQMGQEVILRCVPISNHLYFYWYRQILGQKVEFLVSFYNNEISEKSEIFDDQFSVERPDGSNFTLKIRSTKLEDSAMYFCASSAMAGYTFGSGTRLTVV.

Points on this clonotype: Relative to the germline gene, one junction end is altered; a read error may explain this. The chain recombines TRBV11-3 with TRBJ2-3; 10 bases align to TRBD2. The CDR3 has 15 amino acids. Looked up from germline, CDR1 is SGHNT and CDR2 is YENEEA. The CDR3 region has the DNA TGTGTCAGCCTGCGGACGGGACTAGCGAAAGATACGCAGTATTTT. It yields the protein CVSLRTGLAKDTQYF.

The V and J genes are TRBV5-1 and TRBJ1-5; D ambiguous. V dropped 0 bases and J dropped 5 bases, with 9 bases sitting between them. The CDR3 sequence is 14 residues long. Germline lookup yields CDR1 SGHRS and CDR2 YFSETQ. The CDR3 reads CASSLGNRDQPQHF. CDR3 DNA sequence: TGCGCCAGCAGCTTGGGCAACCGCGATCAGCCCCAGCATTTT. Full variable domain (missing parts from reference TRBV5-1 and TRBJ1-5): KAGVTQTPRYLIKTRGQQVTLSCSPISGHRSVSWYQQTPGQGLQFLFEYFSETQRNKGNFPGRFSGRQFSNSRSEMNVSTLELGDSALYLCASSLGNRDQPQHFGDGTRLSIL.

On this clonotype itself: A much larger clone differs by one base, so this may be a read error. The rearrangement links TRBV5-4 to TRBJ1-3, with D unclear. The CDR3 runs 15 residues. Germline V lookup: CDR1 SGHNT, CDR2 YYREEE (reference sequence). V was cut by 7 bases and J by 0 bases, with 14 bases left in between. The CDR3 DNA reads as TGTGCCAGCGGCGGAGGCCCCGGCTCTGGAAACACCATATATTTT. The encoded protein is CASGGGPGSGNTIYF.

This clonotype has ten or more counts. V and J are TRBV5-6 and TRBJ1-6; no reliable D call. V was trimmed by 5 bases and J by 7 bases, leaving 10 bases between them. This CDR3 contains 13 residues. From germline, CDR1 is SGHDT and CDR2 YYEEEE. As DNA, the CDR3 is TGTGCCAGCAGTTCGCAGTGGAATTCACCCCTCCACTTT. It codes for CASSSQWNSPLHF.

Regarding this clonotype: A much bigger clone sits one base away, suggesting this may be a read error. The rearrangement uses TRBV6-5 and TRBJ2-1, with 8 bases aligning to TRBD2. Looked up from germline, CDR1 is MNHEY and CDR2 is SVGAGI. Losses at the gene ends were 6 bases for V and 12 bases for J; bases not matched to a gene: 7. This CDR3 spans 12 amino acids. The CDR3 coding sequence is TGTGCCAGCAGCCACAGCGGGAGAGGGCAGTTCTTC. Amino acids: CASSHSGRGQFF.

Notes on this clonotype: The conserved closing phenylalanine or tryptophan is absent in this CDR3, likely reflecting a read error. The V gene is TRBV11-1, the J gene TRBJ2-2, with D unclear. Per the germline V gene, CDR1 is SGHAT and CDR2 is FQDESV (reference sequence). The CDR3 covers 17 residues. This CDR3 reads CTSSARPFLVNTGELFY. For the CDR3, the DNA is TGTACCAGCAGTGCCCGGCCATTCCTAGTTAACACCGGGGAGCTGTTTTAT.

This clonotype was observed a single time. At one end the junction does not follow the germline gene, possibly because of a read error. This chain links TRBV6-5 with TRBJ1-2; D is unresolved. From germline, CDR1 is MNHEY and CDR2 SVGAGI. This CDR3 is built from 14 residues. CDR3 amino acids: CTSSYDGTGYGYTF. CDR3 bases: TGTACCAGCAGTTACGATGGTACTGGCTATGGCTACACCTTC.

Worth noting for this clonotype: At one end the junction does not follow the germline gene, possibly because of a read error. CDR3 nucleotides: TGTGTCAGCAGTCCCAACAGCGGGAGACTGGGCTGGGGGCTGTTTTTT. This codes for CVSSPNSGRLGWGLFF. V gene TRBV12-3 or TRBV12-4 combines with J gene TRBJ2-2, with 8 bases identical to TRBD2. The CDR3 runs to 16 residues.

This clonotype has only a few counts. A read error may produce the germline difference seen at one junction end. The V call is TRBV14, the J call TRBJ2-2, with 9 bases aligning to TRBD1. CDR3 length equals 21 residues. Germline CDR1 and CDR2: SGHDN and FVKESK. The CDR3: CACSQDTPHEFRDRATGELFF. Here the CDR3 DNA reads TGTGCCTGCAGCCAAGATACACCACACGAATTCCGGGACAGGGCCACCGGGGAGCTGTTCTTT.